This is a list of T cell receptor beta chains from one sample in a study of T cell responses to AZD1222 COVID-19 vaccine. Some clones are missing from TCRdb's copy, which holds only in-frame ones; the method was immunoSEQ multiplex PCR. The table has 150,000 to 200,000 clones, 94% seen once; the top ten hold 5.1%. The input for sequencing was peripheral blood, taken 28 days after the second AZD1222 dose. The receptors shown here come from an adult who received the AZD1222 COVID-19 vaccine. Each CDR3 is given without its conserved first and last residue.

TRBV6-5	TRBJ1-1	11	ASSYSLGTEAF
TRBV20-1	TRBJ1-4	11	SVSQGSTEKLF
TRBV4-1	TRBJ1-6	13	ASSSPGGFDSPLH
TRBV28	TRBJ2-7	15	ASSLLAGGPYPGEQY
TRBV4-2	TRBJ2-7	13	ASSQVSDRGHEQY
TRBV28	TRBJ1-4	14	ASSLLPRATNEKLF
TRBV2	TRBJ2-1	16	ASSEPPGTRGTYNEQF
TRBV21-1	TRBJ2-2	14	ASNSAQEANTGELF
TRBV2	TRBJ1-2	12	ASSGQGGNYGYT
TRBV20-1	TRBJ1-2	12	SASSARTLDGYT
TRBV4-1	TRBJ1-5	13	ASSLRGESNQPQH
TRBV19	TRBJ1-5	11	ASSGPQRWPQH
TRBV3-1/TRBV3-2	TRBJ1-2	11	ASAYGGNYGYT
TRBV30	TRBJ1-1	12	AWSLLLMNTEAF
TRBV3-1/TRBV3-2	TRBJ1-3	14	ASSQETGRLGNTIY
TRBV2	TRBJ2-5	11	ASSGWYQETQY
TRBV6-6	TRBJ2-3	10	ASSYLADTQY
TRBV28	TRBJ2-7	13	ASSPIQGATYEQY
TRBV7-9	TRBJ1-5	13	ASREPTGYNQPQH
TRBV7-9	TRBJ1-1	15	ASSLVGRQGMNTEAF
TRBV5-4	TRBJ2-3	14	ASSPWTSPGGNTQY
TRBV29-1	TRBJ1-4	11	SASGIGNEKLF
TRBV28	TRBJ2-1	16	ASSLTSGPPRLYNEQF
TRBV3-1/TRBV3-2	TRBJ1-2	11	ASSQGPGYGYT
TRBV7-3	TRBJ2-2	12	ASSADSSGGELF
TRBV7-8	TRBJ2-7	11	ASSRQGPYEQY
TRBV5-1	TRBJ2-5	12	ASSLGTEQETQY
TRBV2	TRBJ2-5	14	ASSEAQELWLKTQY
TRBV7-2	TRBJ1-3	13	ASSSSLLSGNTIY
TRBV11-2	TRBJ1-1	14	ASSLGRQSKNTEAF
TRBV10-3	TRBJ2-2	11	AISGVGTGELF
TRBV27	TRBJ1-1	12	ASSLFQGYTEAF
TRBV4-1	TRBJ2-3	16	ASSHQPPTSGRPDTQY
TRBV10-1	TRBJ2-2	13	ASSESGQNTGELF
TRBV5-1	TRBJ1-2	12	ASSSDRGVDGYT
TRBV5-1	TRBJ2-5	11	ASSSEGWETQY
TRBV7-9	TRBJ2-7	10	ASSLPGDEQY
TRBV4-3	TRBJ1-2	12	ASSQDRGQLGYT
TRBV4-1	TRBJ1-1	15	ASSQVSSVFGVVEAF
TRBV6-5	TRBJ1-2	11	ASKDRPFEGYT
TRBV5-8	TRBJ2-5	13	ASSLDEGEGETQY
TRBV7-8	TRBJ2-3	14	ASSFWTGISTDTQY